The 11 T cell receptor beta chains below come from one sample, sequenced in a study of shared clonotypes between healthy human individuals. The assay was immunoSEQ multiplex PCR, and TCRdb's table has in-frame clones only and misses some. In the table there are about 1,900,000 clones, about 95% of which are singletons. Positively selected for CCR7, the CD45RO-negative cells used as naive CD8 cells excluded terminally differentiated effector memory CD45RA+ cells. The source material was naive CD8+ T cells sorted from blood. Receptors were obtained from a man aged 18 to 30 in good health.

This clone has a handful of counts. This chain uses TRBV19 with TRBJ2-7; D may be TRBD1 (6 bases). This CDR3 contains 14 residues. CDR1 is LNHDA and CDR2 is SQIVND in the germline V gene (reference sequence). V lost 6 bases, J lost 6 bases, and 18 bases lay in between. DNA for the CDR3: TGTGCCAGTAGCATGTGGGACACCTCAAGCGAGCAGTACTTC. Its protein is CASSMWDTSSEQYF.

V and J are TRBV10-1 and TRBJ2-7; D not resolved. Trimming pared 3 bases from V and 7 bases from J, leaving 7 bases between. The CDR3 contains 11 residues. CDR1 is WNHNN, CDR2 SYGVQD, per germline (reference sequence). The CDR3 is CASSDSLEQYF. CDR3 bases: TGCGCCAGCAGTGACAGCCTGGAGCAGTACTTC.

The V and J genes are TRBV2 and TRBJ2-5; 9 positions agree with TRBD2. This CDR3 contains 14 residues. CDR1 is SNHLY and CDR2 is FYNNEI in the germline V gene. V shed 2 bases, J shed 4 bases, and the junction held 2 bases outside the gene matches. The CDR3 DNA follows: TGTGCCAGCAGTGAATTGACTAGCGGAGAGACCCAGTACTTC. Its protein product is CASSELTSGETQYF.

This clone was seen a single time. CDR3 DNA sequence: TGTGCCAGCAGCATGGGACAGGGCGCGGGAAGAGCTTTCTTT. Translated: CASSMGQGAGRAFF. The chain combines TRBV6-6 with TRBJ1-1; 9 positions agree with TRBD1. Germline CDR1 is MNHNY and CDR2 is SVGAGI (reference sequence). This CDR3 region has 14 residues. Trimming cost V 6 bases and J 10 bases; bases outside gene matches: 12.

The chain uses TRBV6-5 and TRBJ2-2, with D maybe TRBD2 (6 bases). Germline CDR1 is MNHEY and CDR2 is SVGAGI. This CDR3 has 15 residues. The germline V and J ends were trimmed by 0 bases and 6 bases, with 11 bases remaining between them. The CDR3, as DNA: TGTGCCAGCAGTTACTCGAAGGGAGGACCCGGGGAGCTGTTTTTT. It yields the protein CASSYSKGGPGELFF.

This rearrangement joins TRBV6-1 to TRBJ2-2; D is unclear. Trimming took 6 bases from V and 8 from J, leaving 7 bases between them. Germline V gene sequence: CDR1 MNHNS, CDR2 SASEGT. CDR3 length equals 11 residues. CDR3 region: CASSALGELFF. The DNA of the CDR3 is TGTGCCAGCAGCGCACTGGGGGAGCTGTTTTTT.

The V gene is TRBV28, the J gene TRBJ1-1; a weak D match, TRBD1 (6 bases). Trimming stripped 5 bases from V and 1 base from J, with 23 bases between. The germline V gene encodes CDR1 MDHEN and CDR2 SYDVKM. CDR3 length equals 18 residues. CDR3 sequence reads: CASSPLSWDTQQNTEAFF. The CDR3 DNA reads as TGTGCCAGCAGTCCACTTTCGTGGGACACCCAACAGAACACTGAAGCTTTCTTT.

The chain's CDR3 is CASSQGTGLTEAFF. The CDR3 DNA is TGCGCCAGCAGCCAAGGTACAGGGCTCACTGAAGCTTTCTTT. The chain uses TRBV4-3 and TRBJ1-1, with D possibly TRBD1 on 6 matching bases. Trimming took off 1 base at V and 4 bases at J, with 10 bases between the two ends. Germline V lookup: CDR1 LGHNA, CDR2 YSLEER. This CDR3 contains 14 residues.

The genes are TRBV11-2 and TRBJ2-2; TRBD2 matches at 11 bases. CDR1 is SGHAT and CDR2 is FQNNGV in the germline V gene. The CDR3 has 14 residues. Losses at the gene ends were 4 bases for V and 5 bases for J; bases not matched to a gene: 0. CDR3 in DNA: TGTGCCAGCAGCTCTAGCGGGGGGACCGGGGAGCTGTTTTTT. Residues: CASSSSGGTGELFF. Full variable domain (rest looked up from reference TRBV11-2 and TRBJ2-2): EAGVAQSPRYKIIEKRQSVAFWCNPISGHATLYWYQQILGQGPKLLIQFQNNGVVDDSQLPKDRFSAERLKGVDSTLKIQPAKLEDSAVYLCASSSSGGTGELFFGEGSRLTVL.

J is TRBJ1-6 and V is TRBV30; tentative D call: TRBD1 (5 bases). The CDR3 covers 15 residues. Germline V gene sequence: CDR1 GTSNPN, CDR2 SVGIG (reference sequence). V was cut by 0 bases and J by 7 bases, with 13 bases left in between. CDR3 nucleotides: TGTGCCTGGAGTGTCGTAGGGGCTAGGAATTCACCCCTCCACTTT. Its translation: CAWSVVGARNSPLHF.

The chain joins TRBV7-9 to TRBJ1-1; D is possibly TRBD1 (5 bases). V shed 4 bases and J shed 7 bases, with 10 bases lying between them. Germline CDR1 and CDR2: SEHNR and FQNEAQ (reference sequence). The CDR3 loop spans 12 amino acids. The DNA for the CDR3 is TGTGCCAGCAGCTGGACACGGGGTGAAGCTTTCTTT. Protein sequence: CASSWTRGEAFF.